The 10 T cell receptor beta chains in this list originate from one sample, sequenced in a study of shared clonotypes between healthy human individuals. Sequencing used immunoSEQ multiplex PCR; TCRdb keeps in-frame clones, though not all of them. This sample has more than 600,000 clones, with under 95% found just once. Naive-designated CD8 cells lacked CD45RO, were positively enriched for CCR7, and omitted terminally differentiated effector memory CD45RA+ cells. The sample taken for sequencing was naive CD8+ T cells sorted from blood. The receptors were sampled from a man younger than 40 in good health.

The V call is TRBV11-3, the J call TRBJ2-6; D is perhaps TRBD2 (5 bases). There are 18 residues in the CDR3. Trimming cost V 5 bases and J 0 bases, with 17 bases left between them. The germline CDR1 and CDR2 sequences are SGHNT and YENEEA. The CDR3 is CASSASPTGSSGANVLTF. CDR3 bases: TGTGCCAGCAGCGCCTCCCCGACGGGGAGCTCTGGGGCCAACGTCCTGACTTTC.

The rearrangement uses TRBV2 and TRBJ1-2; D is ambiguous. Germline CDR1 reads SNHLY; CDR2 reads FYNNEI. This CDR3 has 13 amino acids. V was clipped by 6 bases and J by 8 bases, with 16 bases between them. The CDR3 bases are TGTGCCAGCAGCGCCGGGCCTGCGGGGGGCTACACCTTC. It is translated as CASSAGPAGGYTF. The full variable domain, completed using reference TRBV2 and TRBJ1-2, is EPEVTQTPSHQVTQMGQEVILRCVPISNHLYFYWYRQILGQKVEFLVSFYNNEISEKSEIFDDQFSVERPDGSNFTLKIRSTKLEDSAMYFCASSAGPAGGYTFGSGTRLTVV.

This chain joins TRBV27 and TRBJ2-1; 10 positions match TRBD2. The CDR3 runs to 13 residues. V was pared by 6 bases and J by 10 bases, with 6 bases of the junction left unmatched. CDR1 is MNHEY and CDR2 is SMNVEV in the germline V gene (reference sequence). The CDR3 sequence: CASRLAGVREQFF. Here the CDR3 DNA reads TGTGCCAGCAGGCTAGCGGGGGTCAGGGAGCAGTTCTTC.

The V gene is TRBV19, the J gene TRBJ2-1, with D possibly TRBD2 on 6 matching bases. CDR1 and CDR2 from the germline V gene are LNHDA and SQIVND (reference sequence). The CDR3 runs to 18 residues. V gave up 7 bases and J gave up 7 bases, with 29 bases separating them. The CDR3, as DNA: TGTGCCAGTAACAGGCGGAGGGTGGCTAGCGCCCTCGTGAATGAGCAGTTCTTC. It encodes CASNRRRVASALVNEQFF.

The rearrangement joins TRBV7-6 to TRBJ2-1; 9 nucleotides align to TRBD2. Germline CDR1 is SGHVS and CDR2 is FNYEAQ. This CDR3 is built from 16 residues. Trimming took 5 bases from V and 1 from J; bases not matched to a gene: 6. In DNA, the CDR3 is TGTGCCAGCAGCGACGGTCTAGCGGGATCCTACAATGAGCAGTTCTTC. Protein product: CASSDGLAGSYNEQFF.

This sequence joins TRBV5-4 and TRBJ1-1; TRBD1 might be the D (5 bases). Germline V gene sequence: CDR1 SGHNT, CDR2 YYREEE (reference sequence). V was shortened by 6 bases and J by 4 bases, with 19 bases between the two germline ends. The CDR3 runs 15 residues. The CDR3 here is CASNKAGTKSTEAFF. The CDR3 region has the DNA TGTGCCAGCAATAAAGCAGGGACCAAGTCCACTGAAGCTTTCTTT.

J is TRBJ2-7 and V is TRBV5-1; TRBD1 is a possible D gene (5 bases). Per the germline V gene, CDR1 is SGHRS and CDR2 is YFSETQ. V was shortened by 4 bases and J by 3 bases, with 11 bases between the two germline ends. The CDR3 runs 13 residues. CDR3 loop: CASSQGVGYEQYF. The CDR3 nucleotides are TGCGCCAGCAGCCAAGGGGTTGGCTACGAGCAGTACTTC.

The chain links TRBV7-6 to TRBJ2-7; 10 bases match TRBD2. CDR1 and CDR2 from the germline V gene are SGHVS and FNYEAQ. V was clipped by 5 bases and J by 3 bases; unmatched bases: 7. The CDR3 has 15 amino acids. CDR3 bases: TGTGCCAGCAGCCCCTTTCTAGCGGGAGTCTACGAGCAGTACTTC. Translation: CASSPFLAGVYEQYF.

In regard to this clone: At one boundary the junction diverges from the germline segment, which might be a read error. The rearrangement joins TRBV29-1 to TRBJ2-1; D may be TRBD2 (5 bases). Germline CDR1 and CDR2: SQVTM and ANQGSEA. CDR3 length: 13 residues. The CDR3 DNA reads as TGCAGCGTGGAAGTTGTGGCAGCGGTTGGGCAGTTCTTC. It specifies CSVEVVAAVGQFF.

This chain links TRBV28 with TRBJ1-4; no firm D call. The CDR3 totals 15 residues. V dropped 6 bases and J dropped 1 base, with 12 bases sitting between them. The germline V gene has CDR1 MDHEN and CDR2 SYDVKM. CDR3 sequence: CASSLGELTNEKLFF. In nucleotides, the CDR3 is TGTGCCAGCAGCCTCGGGGAGTTAACTAATGAAAAACTGTTTTTT.